This T cell receptor beta chain was recovered during a study of T cell responses to AZD1222 COVID-19 vaccine. Study results and caveats: Nearly half of unique spike-specific TCRs reportedly avoided B.1.351 and B.1.1.7 mutated regions. Of the AZD1222 recipients, only 5 to 7 were seropositive at baseline.

This CDR3 is built from 15 residues. Germline CDR1 and CDR2: LGHDT and YNNKEL (reference sequence). V dropped 4 bases and J dropped 1 base, with 13 bases sitting between them. Using immunoSEQ multiplex PCR, the repertoire was profiled, and TCRdb retains in-frame clones only, with some absent. The sample has 150,000 or so clones, about 91% seen once. Comments on this clone: Its target is not known.

The chain recombines TRBV3-1 (or the pseudogene TRBV3-2) with TRBJ1-1; a possible D gene is TRBD1 (5 bases). The sequencing here drew on peripheral blood, taken on day 0 of AZD1222 vaccination. The sequence was collected from an adult in good health. The CDR3 nucleotides read TGTGCCAGCAGCCCCAACGTTGGGACGAACACTGAAGCTTTCTTT. This sequence encodes CASSPNVGTNTEAFF.